This TCR beta chain derives from a study of T-cell memory formation after mild COVID-19. Germline V gene sequence: CDR1 SGHAT, CDR2 FQNNGV. This CDR3 comprises 15 residues. V was pared by 5 bases and J by 4 bases, with 6 bases of the junction left unmatched. In TCRdb, the 5' RACE reads were re-called with MiXCR into one record per CDR3 protein. Of 150,000 to 200,000 distinct CDR3 sequences in the sample, 16% were seen once. This clonotype occurred a few times. This chain uses TRBV11-2 with TRBJ2-7; 12 nucleotides agree with TRBD2. The receptor was derived from an adult woman who had mild COVID-19 (a few samples of this study predate the infection). Cell type and time point are not known. The specimen was PBMCs or a T cell subset sorted from them (not recorded which). The CDR3 loop reads CASSRTSGKLYEQYF. The CDR3 region has the DNA TGTGCCAGCAGCCGGACTAGCGGGAAGTTGTACGAGCAGTACTTC. The complete variable domain, with remaining parts taken from reference TRBV11-2 and TRBJ2-7, reads EAGVAQSPRYKIIEKRQSVAFWCNPISGHATLYWYQQILGQGPKLLIQFQNNGVVDDSQLPKDRFSAERLKGVDSTLKIQPAKLEDSAVYLCASSRTSGKLYEQYFGPGTRLTVT.